The 5 T cell receptor beta chains listed next were all sequenced from one sample in a study of T-cell reconstitution after alpha-beta-depleted transplantation in children. Preparing the TCRbeta library involved the use of unique molecular identifiers. MiXCR, applied by TCRdb to the PCR reads, yields one record per CDR3 protein. The sample includes about 610,000 distinct CDR3 sequences, over 9.5% of them seen just once. The sample here was PBMCs from the stem cell graft donor, taken from the stem cell graft. The receptors here all came from a human donor who donated a stem cell graft to a child with acute myeloid leukemia.

Only a few counts were recorded for this clonotype. The chain combines TRBV14 with TRBJ2-5; 11 bases agree with TRBD1. This CDR3 is 15 amino acids long. The trim removed 4 bases at V and 5 bases at J, leaving 6 bases unmatched. Germline lookup yields CDR1 SGHDN and CDR2 FVKESK. CDR3 DNA: TGTGCCAGCAGCCCCCGGACAGGGGGCCAGGAGACCCAGTACTTC. Its translation: CASSPRTGGQETQYF.

Ten or more counts support this clonotype. CDR3 sequence reads: CASSQDGREGNEQFF. DNA for the CDR3: TGTGCCAGCAGCCAAGATGGCAGGGAGGGGAATGAGCAGTTCTTC. The rearrangement links TRBV4-2 to TRBJ2-1; 7 bases are a match to TRBD2. Germline V gene data show CDR1 as LGHNA and CDR2 as YNFKEQ. Losses at the gene ends were 0 bases for V and 7 bases for J; bases not matched to a gene: 6. This CDR3 comprises 15 residues.

Note on this clonotype: A read error may produce the germline difference seen at one junction end. The chain uses TRBV7-7 and TRBJ2-5, with 7 bases identical to TRBD1. The CDR3 extends over 14 amino acids. CDR1 and CDR2 from the germline V gene are SSHAT and FNYEAQ (reference sequence). The CDR3 DNA is TGTGCTAGCAGCTACGGGACAGCACAAGAGACCCAGTACTTC. This sequence encodes CASSYGTAQETQYF.

This clonotype was seen more than once but under ten times. The chain employs TRBV5-8 and TRBJ2-3; TRBD1 is a possible D gene (5 bases). The CDR3 extends over 16 amino acids. The germline gives CDR1 SGHTS, CDR2 YDEGEE. Trimming cost V 4 bases and J 2 bases, with 17 bases left between them. The DNA of the CDR3 is TGTGCCAGCAGCCCCCAAGGGGTCCGAACCACAGATACGCAGTATTTT. Its translation: CASSPQGVRTTDTQYF.

This clonotype was seen a few times. This chain uses TRBV29-1 with TRBJ2-1; 11 bases fit TRBD2. Per the germline V gene, CDR1 is SQVTM and CDR2 is ANQGSEA. The CDR3 is 16 residues long. V trimming: 5 bases; J trimming: 3 bases; junction bases outside the gene matches: 9. The CDR3 is CSVSGLAGHYYNEQFF. CDR3 bases: TGCAGCGTTTCCGGACTAGCGGGTCATTACTACAATGAGCAGTTCTTC.